What follows are 28 T cell receptor beta chains derived from one specimen sequenced in a study of cytomegalovirus exposure and HLA in healthy donors. 13 Jbeta primers and 60 Vbeta primers were used for the PCR. Clones were read by immunoSEQ multiplex PCR, and TCRdb kept only the in-frame ones, dropping some. This sample carries about 200,000 clones, 75% to 80% of them seen once, and the ten largest clones take around an eighth. The specimen sequenced was PBMCs. These receptors were obtained from a woman under 40 in good health and CMV-seropositive.

V and J are TRBV15 and TRBJ2-7; D is undetermined. V lost 0 bases and J 3 bases, leaving 9 bases between the germline ends. CDR1 is LNHNV, CDR2 YYDKDF, per germline (reference sequence). The CDR3 covers 14 residues. CDR3 residues: CATSRDQNSYEQYF. Here the CDR3 DNA reads TGTGCCACCAGCAGAGATCAGAACAGCTACGAGCAGTACTTC.

The rearrangement joins TRBV27 to TRBJ2-5; D perhaps matches TRBD1 (7 bases). The germline V and J ends were trimmed by 5 bases and 3 bases, with 19 bases remaining between them. Looked up from germline, CDR1 is MNHEY and CDR2 is SMNVEV (reference sequence). CDR3 size: 16 residues. CDR3 in amino acids: CASSITRGTDKETQYF. The CDR3 DNA sequence: TGTGCCAGCAGTATCACACGCGGGACAGATAAAGAGACCCAGTACTTC.

V usage is TRBV12-5 and J usage is TRBJ1-2, with D unclear. The germline V gene encodes CDR1 LGHNT and CDR2 FRNRAP. This CDR3 contains 14 residues. V dropped 0 bases and J dropped 7 bases, with 12 bases sitting between them. CDR3 amino acids: CASGLVPSDGGYTF. DNA of the CDR3: TGTGCTAGTGGTTTGGTACCGTCAGATGGTGGCTACACCTTC.

This sequence joins TRBV19 and TRBJ2-1; D may be TRBD2 (5 bases). Trimming stripped 1 base from V and 11 bases from J, with 15 bases between. Germline V gene sequence: CDR1 LNHDA, CDR2 SQIVND (reference sequence). The CDR3 has 14 amino acids. In nucleotides, the CDR3 is TGTGCCAGTAGTATAGGGTCCCAGGAGGTCCAGCAGTTCTTC. Translation: CASSIGSQEVQQFF.

This rearrangement joins TRBV7-2 to TRBJ2-7; D is unresolved. V was shortened by 5 bases and J by 3 bases, with 11 bases between the two germline ends. This CDR3 is built from 13 residues. The germline V gene has CDR1 SGHTA and CDR2 FQGNSA. In DNA form, the CDR3 reads TGTGCCAGCAGCCAATCCCGACTCTACGAGCAGTACTTC. This codes for CASSQSRLYEQYF.

The CDR3 loop reads CASRLATSTDTQYF. The CDR3 region has the DNA TGTGCCAGCCGACTAGCCACTAGCACAGATACGCAGTATTTT. The gene calls are TRBV4-2 and TRBJ2-3; 7 bases agree with TRBD2. Germline V CDR1 and CDR2: LGHNA, YNFKEQ. The junction had 5 bases not matched to a gene; V was cut back by 8 bases and J by 0 bases. The CDR3 runs 14 residues.

The chain joins TRBV30 to TRBJ1-1; D possibly corresponds to TRBD1 (5 bases). V lost 3 bases to trimming and J lost 2 bases, with 16 bases between them. CDR1 and CDR2 from the germline V gene are GTSNPN and SVGIG (reference sequence). This CDR3 region has 15 residues. The CDR3: CAWRPSRTPNTEAFF. CDR3 bases: TGTGCCTGGAGGCCGTCTCGGACACCCAACACTGAAGCTTTCTTT.

The rearrangement joins TRBV21-1 to TRBJ2-5; the tabulated D call, TRBD2, remains unverified against the DNA. TRBV21-1 is a pseudogene segment. CDR3 length equals 18 residues. The CDR3 DNA sequence: TGTGCCAGCAGCAAAGGCGGGAGGGAGCGGGAGCGAGCAGAGACCCAGTACTTC. Protein sequence: CASSKGGRERERAETQYF.

The chain uses TRBV6-5 and TRBJ2-1; 10 bases fit TRBD2. The length of the CDR3 is 14 residues. With V trimmed by 7 bases and J by 5 bases, 5 bases remained unmatched. Germline V lookup: CDR1 MNHEY, CDR2 SVGAGI. The CDR3 DNA reads as TGTGCCAGCATGAAAGCGGGGGGGAACAATGAGCAGTTCTTC. Translation: CASMKAGGNNEQFF.

This clone was detected only a few times. Here the CDR3 reads CASSPRFGGAEFGELFF. In nucleotides, the CDR3 is TGTGCCAGCAGCCCACGATTTGGGGGGGCTGAATTCGGGGAGCTGTTTTTT. The chain joins TRBV11-1 to TRBJ2-2, with a tentative D call TRBD2 (7 bases). Trimming took 5 bases from V and 7 from J, leaving 23 bases between them. Germline V gene lookup returns CDR1 SGHAT and CDR2 FQDESV (reference sequence). The CDR3 spans 17 residues.

This clone was seen a few times. V and J are TRBV7-6 and TRBJ2-7; D unclear. Trimming left V 1 base short and J 3 bases short, with 7 bases between. Per germline, CDR1 SGHVS and CDR2 FNYEAQ. The CDR3 spans 13 residues. CDR3 residues: CASSLGGYYEQYF. The CDR3 region has the DNA TGTGCCAGCAGCTTAGGCGGATACTACGAGCAGTACTTC. Full variable domain (rest looked up from reference TRBV7-6 and TRBJ2-7): GAGVSQSPRYKVTKRGQDVALRCDPISGHVSLYWYRQALGQGPEFLTYFNYEAQQDKSGLPNDRFSAERPEGSISTLTIQRTEQRDSAMYRCASSLGGYYEQYFGPGTRLTVT.

This clone was seen once. The J gene is TRBJ1-1, the V gene TRBV7-9; possibly TRBD1 for D (6 bases). Germline CDR1 SEHNR, CDR2 FQNEAQ (reference sequence). The CDR3 runs to 15 residues. The V and J ends lost 5 bases and 0 bases respectively, with 13 bases between them. DNA of the CDR3: TGTGCCAGCAGCGTATCACAGGGAATGAACACTGAAGCTTTCTTT. It codes for CASSVSQGMNTEAFF.

The CDR3: CASSLAQGLNTEAFF. In DNA form, the CDR3 reads TGTGCCAGCAGCTTAGCGCAGGGATTGAACACTGAAGCTTTCTTT. J is TRBJ1-1 and V is TRBV7-8; D may be TRBD1 (5 bases). Germline lookup yields CDR1 SGHVS and CDR2 FQNEAQ. Trimming removed 0 bases at V and 0 bases at J, with 8 bases between. The CDR3 is 15 amino acids.

This clone has just one count. This chain uses TRBV13 with TRBJ2-7; D may be TRBD1 (6 bases). The CDR3 spans 13 residues. Germline CDR1 PRHDT, CDR2 FYEKMQ (reference sequence). Between the trimmed V and J ends, which lost 6 bases and 3 bases, there was a span of 12 bases. DNA of the CDR3: TGTGCCAGCAGAGCAGGGGCCGACTACGAGCAGTACTTC. Translating gives CASRAGADYEQYF.

The chain carries TRBV7-2 and TRBJ2-7; 7 bases are shared with TRBD1. CDR1 and CDR2 (germline): SGHTA, FQGNSA. This CDR3 is 14 amino acids long. The junction had 5 bases not matched to a gene; V was cut back by 4 bases and J by 2 bases. The CDR3 is CASSSKTGPYEQYF. CDR3 nucleotide sequence: TGTGCCAGCAGCTCAAAGACAGGGCCCTACGAGCAGTACTTC.

The CDR3 sequence: CASRGQANTEAFF. The CDR3 bases are TGTGCCAGCAGGGGACAGGCCAACACTGAAGCTTTCTTT. The chain employs TRBV28 and TRBJ1-1; 8 nucleotides agree with TRBD1. V was clipped by 6 bases and J by 2 bases; unmatched bases: 2. There are 13 residues in the CDR3. The germline gives CDR1 MDHEN, CDR2 SYDVKM.

The genes are TRBV21-1 and TRBJ2-2; the D call TRBD2 from the table was never checked on the DNA. TRBV21-1 is classified as a pseudogene. The CDR3 contains 17 residues. CDR3 coding DNA: TGTGCCAGCGTATCGGCGGGACTAGCGGGGAACACCGGGGAGCTGTTTTTT. Translation: CASVSAGLAGNTGELFF.

This clone was detected a few times. Its ends do not fully match the called genes, so a read error is possible. V is TRBV7-9 and J is TRBJ2-5; 9 nucleotides line up with TRBD2. The tail of the sequence fits TRBJ2-7 better, so the J call may be wrong. CDR3 length equals 15 residues. Germline V gene data show CDR1 as SEHNR and CDR2 as FQNEAQ (reference sequence). CDR3 bases: TGTTCCAGCAGCCGTAGCGTAGCGGGAGACTACGAGCAGTACTTC. It is translated as CSSSRSVAGDYEQYF.

The rearrangement links TRBV27 to TRBJ2-3; D is perhaps TRBD2 (5 bases). The CDR3 covers 15 residues. Germline-derived CDR1 and CDR2 are MNHEY and SMNVEV (reference sequence). V was pared by 1 base and J by 0 bases, with 8 bases between. The CDR3 region has the DNA TGTGCCAGCAGTTTATACGGGGATAGCACAGATACGCAGTATTTT. Amino acid sequence: CASSLYGDSTDTQYF.

This clone was detected only once. V and J are TRBV2 and TRBJ1-4; D not certain. Germline lookup yields CDR1 SNHLY and CDR2 FYNNEI. Trimming cost V 7 bases and J 8 bases, with 17 bases left between them. This CDR3 comprises 14 residues. CDR3 region: CASTITVSREKLFF. The CDR3 DNA sequence: TGTGCCAGCACCATCACGGTTAGCCGGGAAAAACTGTTTTTT.

This chain links TRBV14 with TRBJ2-7, with TRBD1 identical over 8 bases. Trimming cost V 3 bases and J 2 bases; bases outside gene matches: 6. The CDR3 loop spans 15 amino acids. Germline lookup yields CDR1 SGHDN and CDR2 FVKESK. CDR3 amino acids: CASSHRGRLTYEQYF. For the CDR3, the DNA is TGTGCCAGCAGCCACAGGGGGCGGCTCACCTACGAGCAGTACTTC.

The chain employs TRBV7-2 and TRBJ2-1; D possibly corresponds to TRBD2 (7 bases). The germline CDR1 and CDR2 sequences are SGHTA and FQGNSA. The CDR3 totals 17 residues. V was pared by 1 base and J by 4 bases, with 17 bases between. CDR3 in amino acids: CASSLDPGGGGYNEQFF. CDR3 sequence (DNA): TGTGCCAGCAGCTTAGACCCGGGCGGGGGCGGTTACAATGAGCAGTTCTTC.

The gene calls are TRBV29-1 and TRBJ2-2; weak D call: TRBD1 (5 bases). The germline V gene encodes CDR1 SQVTM and CDR2 ANQGSEA. V lost 4 bases, J lost 0 bases, and 9 bases lay in between. The CDR3 runs 14 residues. The CDR3 DNA sequence: TGCAGCGTTGCGGGCAGGGCGAACACCGGGGAGCTGTTTTTT. This sequence encodes CSVAGRANTGELFF.

The V gene is TRBV5-1, the J gene TRBJ1-2; TRBD1 agrees at 9 bases. CDR3 length: 15 residues. After removal of 5 bases from V and 4 bases from J, the junction contained 9 bases not matched to a gene. Germline assignment: CDR1 SGHRS and CDR2 YFSETQ. The CDR3 DNA sequence: TGCGCCAGCAGAGACCGGGACAGGGCATTCTATGGCTACACCTTC. Translation: CASRDRDRAFYGYTF.

V usage is TRBV30 and J usage is TRBJ1-2; tentatively, D is TRBD1 (6 bases). Germline V gene sequence: CDR1 GTSNPN, CDR2 SVGIG (reference sequence). Trimming stripped 7 bases from V and 4 bases from J, with 19 bases between. The CDR3 has 14 residues. The CDR3 coding sequence is TGTGCCTCCGAACACAGGGATAGGGGCTATGGCTACACCTTC. Translating gives CASEHRDRGYGYTF.

A single count supports this clone. V gene TRBV6-6 combines with J gene TRBJ1-2; D may be TRBD1 (5 bases). V shed 9 bases and J shed 3 bases, with 8 bases lying between them. The CDR3 is made up of 11 amino acids. Germline V gene sequence: CDR1 MNHNY, CDR2 SVGAGI (reference sequence). The CDR3 DNA follows: TGTGCCAGTCGGGGGGACTATGGCTACACCTTC. Translation gives CASRGDYGYTF.

The chain couples TRBV10-3 to TRBJ1-2, with 7 bases aligning to TRBD1. The CDR3 runs to 15 residues. Per the germline V gene, CDR1 is ENHRY and CDR2 is SYGVKD. V lost 2 bases, J lost 4 bases, and 7 bases stayed unmatched. CDR3 nucleotide sequence: TGTGCCATCAGTGAGGCGACAGGGAACGGCTATGGCTACACCTTC. It encodes CAISEATGNGYGYTF.

This clone was recorded a few times. The rearrangement joins TRBV5-1 to TRBJ1-5, with D possibly being TRBD1 (5 bases). The length of the CDR3 is 13 residues. Germline loops: CDR1 SGHRS, CDR2 YFSETQ. V dropped 5 bases and J dropped 0 bases, with 6 bases sitting between them. CDR3 DNA sequence: TGCGCCAGCAGAGGGGATAGCAATCAGCCCCAGCATTTT. Protein sequence: CASRGDSNQPQHF.